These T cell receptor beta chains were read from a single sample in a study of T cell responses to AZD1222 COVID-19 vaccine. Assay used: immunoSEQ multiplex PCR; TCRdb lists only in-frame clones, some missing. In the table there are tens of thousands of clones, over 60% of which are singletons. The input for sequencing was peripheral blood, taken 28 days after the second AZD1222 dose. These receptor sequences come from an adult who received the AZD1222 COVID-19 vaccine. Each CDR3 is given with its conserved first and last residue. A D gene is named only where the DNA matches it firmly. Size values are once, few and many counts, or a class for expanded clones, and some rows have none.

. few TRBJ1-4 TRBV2 CGCGSSDKATNEKLFF TGTGGCTGCGGCAGCAGCGACAAGGCAACTAATGAAAAACTGTTTTTT
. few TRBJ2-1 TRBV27 CASSPDAGRYNEQFF TGTGCCAGCAGTCCCGATGCGGGGAGGTACAATGAGCAGTTCTTC
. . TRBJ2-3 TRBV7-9 CATKRRGADTQYF TGTGCCACCAAGCGGCGAGGCGCAGATACGCAGTATTTT
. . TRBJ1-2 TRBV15 CATSHLGVLNYGYTF TGTGCCACCAGCCACCTCGGGGTCCTTAACTATGGCTACACCTTC
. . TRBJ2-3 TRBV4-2 CASSPGDTQYF TGTGCCAGCAGCCCGGGAGATACGCAGTATTTT
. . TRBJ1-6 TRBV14 CASSQASQTRNSPLHF TGTGCCAGCAGCCAAGCGTCGCAGACTCGAAATTCACCCCTCCACTTT
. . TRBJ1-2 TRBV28 CASSSGGNGYTF TGTGCCAGCAGTTCTGGGGGCAATGGCTACACCTTC
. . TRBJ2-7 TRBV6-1 CASSELYEQYF TGTGCCAGCAGTGAACTCTACGAGCAGTACTTC
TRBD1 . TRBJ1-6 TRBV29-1 CSVLTRTGERLHF TGCAGCGTACTTACCCGGACAGGGGAGCGCCTCCACTTT
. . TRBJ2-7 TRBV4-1 CASSQGPLLYEQYF TGCGCCAGCAGCCAGGGGCCGCTCTTATACGAGCAGTACTTC
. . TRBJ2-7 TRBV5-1 CASSATGYEQYF TGCGCCAGCAGCGCGACAGGCTACGAGCAGTACTTC
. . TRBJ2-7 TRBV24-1 CAPKGEQYF TGTGCCCCCAAGGGAGAGCAGTACTTC
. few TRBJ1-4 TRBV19 CASSIGGEVEKLFF TGTGCCAGTAGTATAGGCGGAGAAGTGGAAAAACTGTTTTTT
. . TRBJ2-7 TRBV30 CAWSVANGNYEQYF TGTGCCTGGAGTGTAGCCAACGGTAACTACGAGCAGTACTTC
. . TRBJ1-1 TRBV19 CASSMGRNEGRTEAFF TGTGCCAGTAGTATGGGACGTAATGAAGGGAGGACTGAAGCTTTCTTT